This note documents a single TCR beta chain sequence. Its antigen is not identified. The data originate from a study of read filtering for tumor transcriptome and immune sequencing. Study-level information: DNase treatment preceded whole-transcriptome library preparation. Study results and caveats: IR-seq and RNA-seq agreed better without single-read clonotypes. In IR-seq, single-read clonotypes were around 80% of clonotypes but approximately 3.5% of reads.

Sampling of bone marrow took place during active disease in every patient. V gave up 0 bases and J gave up 3 bases, with 9 bases separating them. CDR3 length: 15 residues. CDR1 is LGHNA, CDR2 YNFKEQ, per germline. From roughly 390 ng of RNA, a library with molecular barcoded alpha/delta and beta/gamma adaptors was made. MiXCR was run by TCRdb on the reads, yielding one entry per CDR3 protein. This table has roughly 130,000 distinct CDR3 sequences, around 13% appearing once. Material for sequencing was a population of CD138-negative cells sorted from bone marrow. The origin of this receptor is a donor at least 40 years old with multiple myeloma. This chain uses TRBV4-2 with TRBJ1-3; weak D call: TRBD1 (6 bases). DNA for the CDR3: TGTGCCAGCAGCCAAGATCGGACAGTTGGAAACACCATATATTTT. Translating it yields CASSQDRTVGNTIYF.